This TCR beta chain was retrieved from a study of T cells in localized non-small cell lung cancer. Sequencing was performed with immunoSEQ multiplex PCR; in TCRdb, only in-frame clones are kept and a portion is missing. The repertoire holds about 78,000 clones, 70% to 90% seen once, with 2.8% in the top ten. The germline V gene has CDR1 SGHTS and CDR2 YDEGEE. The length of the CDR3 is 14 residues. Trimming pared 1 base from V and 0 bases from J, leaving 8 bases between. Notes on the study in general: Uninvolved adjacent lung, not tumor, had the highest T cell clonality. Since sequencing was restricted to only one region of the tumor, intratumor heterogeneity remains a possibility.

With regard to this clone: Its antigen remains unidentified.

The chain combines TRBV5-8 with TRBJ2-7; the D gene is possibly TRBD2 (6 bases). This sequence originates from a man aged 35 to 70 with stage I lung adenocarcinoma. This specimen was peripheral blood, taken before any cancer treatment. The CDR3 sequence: CASSLPGSSYEQYF. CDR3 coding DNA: TGTGCCAGCAGCTTGCCCGGGAGCTCCTACGAGCAGTACTTC.